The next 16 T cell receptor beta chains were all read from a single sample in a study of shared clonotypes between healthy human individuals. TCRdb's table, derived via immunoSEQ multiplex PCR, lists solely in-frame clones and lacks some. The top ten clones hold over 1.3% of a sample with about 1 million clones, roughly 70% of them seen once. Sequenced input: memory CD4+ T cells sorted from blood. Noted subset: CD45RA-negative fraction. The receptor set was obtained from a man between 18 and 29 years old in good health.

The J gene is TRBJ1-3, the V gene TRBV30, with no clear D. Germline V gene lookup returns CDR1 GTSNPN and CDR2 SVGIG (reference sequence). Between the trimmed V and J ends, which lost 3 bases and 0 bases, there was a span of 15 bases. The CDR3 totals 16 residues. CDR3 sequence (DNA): TGTGCCTGGAGCGCGCGGGAGGGCTACTCTGGAAACACCATATATTTT. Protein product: CAWSAREGYSGNTIYF.

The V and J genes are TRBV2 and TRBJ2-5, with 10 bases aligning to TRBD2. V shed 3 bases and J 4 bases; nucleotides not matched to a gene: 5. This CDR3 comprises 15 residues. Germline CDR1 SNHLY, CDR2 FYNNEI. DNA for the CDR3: TGTGCCAGCAGTGAGAGCGGGAGGGCCCGAGAGACCCAGTACTTC. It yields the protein CASSESGRARETQYF.

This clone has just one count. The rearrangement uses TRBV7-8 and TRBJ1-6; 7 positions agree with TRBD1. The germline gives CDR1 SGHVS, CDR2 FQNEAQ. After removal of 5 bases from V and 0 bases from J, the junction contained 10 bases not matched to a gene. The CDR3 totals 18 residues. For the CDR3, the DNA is TGTGCCAGCAGCCAAACCGGGACAGCAAGCTCCTATAATTCACCCCTCCACTTT. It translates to CASSQTGTASSYNSPLHF.

CDR3 in amino acids: CASSPAGGPNYGYTF. CDR3 sequence (DNA): TGTGCCAGCAGCCCGGCTGGGGGCCCTAACTATGGCTACACCTTC. The V call is TRBV7-2, the J call TRBJ1-2, with D perhaps matching TRBD1 (6 bases). Trimming cost V 5 bases and J 0 bases, with 13 bases left between them. Germline CDR1 reads SGHTA; CDR2 reads FQGNSA. This CDR3 is 15 amino acids long. Full variable domain (outside the CDR3, taken from reference TRBV7-2 and TRBJ1-2): GAGVSQSPSNKVTEKGKDVELRCDPISGHTALYWYRQSLGQGLEFLIYFQGNSAPDKSGLPSDRFSAERTGGSVSTLTIQRTQQEDSAVYLCASSPAGGPNYGYTFGSGTRLTVV.

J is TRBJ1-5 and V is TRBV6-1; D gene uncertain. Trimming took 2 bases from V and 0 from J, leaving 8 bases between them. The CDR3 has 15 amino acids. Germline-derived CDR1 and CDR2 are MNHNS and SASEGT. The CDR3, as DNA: TGTGCCAGCAGTGAACAGGACGGTAGCAATCAGCCCCAGCATTTT. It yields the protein CASSEQDGSNQPQHF.

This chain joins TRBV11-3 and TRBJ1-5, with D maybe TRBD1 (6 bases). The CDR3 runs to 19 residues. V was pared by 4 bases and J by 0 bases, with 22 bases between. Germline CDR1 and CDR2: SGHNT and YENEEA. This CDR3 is CASSSADLDRLFSNQPQHF. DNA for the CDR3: TGTGCCAGCAGCTCCGCAGACCTAGACAGGCTTTTTAGCAATCAGCCCCAGCATTTT.

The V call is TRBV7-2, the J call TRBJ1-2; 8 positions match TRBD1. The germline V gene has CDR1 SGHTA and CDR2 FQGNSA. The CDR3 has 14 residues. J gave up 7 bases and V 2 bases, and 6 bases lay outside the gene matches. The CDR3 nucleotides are TGTGCCAGCAGCTTAAAGGCAGGGGGCTCTGGCTACACCTTC. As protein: CASSLKAGGSGYTF.

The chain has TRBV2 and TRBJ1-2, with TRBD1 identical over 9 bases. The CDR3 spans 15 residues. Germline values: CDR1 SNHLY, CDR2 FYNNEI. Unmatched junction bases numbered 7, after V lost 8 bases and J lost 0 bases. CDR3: CASVQDRGANYGYTF. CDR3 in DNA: TGTGCCAGCGTACAGGACAGGGGCGCTAACTATGGCTACACCTTC.

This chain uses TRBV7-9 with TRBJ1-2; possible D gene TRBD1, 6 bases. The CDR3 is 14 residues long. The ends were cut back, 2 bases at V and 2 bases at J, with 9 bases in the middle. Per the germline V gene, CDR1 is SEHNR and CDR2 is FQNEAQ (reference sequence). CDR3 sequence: CASSLSDRNYGYTF. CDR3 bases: TGTGCCAGCAGCTTATCCGACAGGAACTATGGCTACACCTTC.

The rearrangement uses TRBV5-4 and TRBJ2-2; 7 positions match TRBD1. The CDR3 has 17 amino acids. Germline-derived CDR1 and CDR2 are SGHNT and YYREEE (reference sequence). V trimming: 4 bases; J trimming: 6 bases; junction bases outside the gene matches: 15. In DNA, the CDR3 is TGTGCCAGCAGCCCGGTGACAAAGGGGGCGTCTCCCGGGGAGCTGTTTTTT. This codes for CASSPVTKGASPGELFF.

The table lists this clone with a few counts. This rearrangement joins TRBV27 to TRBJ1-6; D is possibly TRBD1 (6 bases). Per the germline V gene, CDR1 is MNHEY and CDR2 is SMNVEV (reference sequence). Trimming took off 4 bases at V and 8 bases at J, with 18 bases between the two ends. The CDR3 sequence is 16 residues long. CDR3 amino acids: CASSSPSRTAYSPLHF. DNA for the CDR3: TGTGCCAGCAGTTCTCCGTCCCGGACAGCTTATTCACCCCTCCACTTT.

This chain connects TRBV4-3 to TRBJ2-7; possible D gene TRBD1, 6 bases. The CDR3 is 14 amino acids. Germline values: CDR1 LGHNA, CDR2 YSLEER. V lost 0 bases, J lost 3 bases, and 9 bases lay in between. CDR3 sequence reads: CASSQDRGGYEQYF. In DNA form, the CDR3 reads TGCGCCAGCAGCCAAGATCGAGGGGGCTACGAGCAGTACTTC.

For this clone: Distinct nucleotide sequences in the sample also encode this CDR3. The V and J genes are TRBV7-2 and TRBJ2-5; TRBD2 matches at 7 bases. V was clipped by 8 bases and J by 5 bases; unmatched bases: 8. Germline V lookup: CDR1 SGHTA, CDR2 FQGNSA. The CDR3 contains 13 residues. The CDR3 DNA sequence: TGTGCCAGCGGGAGGGGTTCGGGTGAGACCCAGTACTTC. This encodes CASGRGSGETQYF.

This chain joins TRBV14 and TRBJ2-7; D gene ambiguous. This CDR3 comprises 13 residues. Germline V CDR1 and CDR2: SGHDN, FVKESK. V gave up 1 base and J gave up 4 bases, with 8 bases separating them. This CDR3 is CASSQGLGYEQYF. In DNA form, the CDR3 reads TGTGCCAGCAGCCAAGGCCTAGGTTACGAGCAGTACTTC.

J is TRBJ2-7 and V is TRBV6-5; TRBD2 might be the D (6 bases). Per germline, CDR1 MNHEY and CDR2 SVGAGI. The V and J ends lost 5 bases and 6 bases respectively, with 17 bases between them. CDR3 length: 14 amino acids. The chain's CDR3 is CASSITRERSEQYF. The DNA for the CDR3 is TGTGCCAGCAGTATTACGCGGGAACGGAGCGAGCAGTACTTC.

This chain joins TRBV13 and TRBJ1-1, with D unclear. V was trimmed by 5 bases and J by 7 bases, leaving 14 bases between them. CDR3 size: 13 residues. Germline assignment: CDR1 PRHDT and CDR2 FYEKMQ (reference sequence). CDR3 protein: CASSQDWAGEAFF. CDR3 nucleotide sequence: TGTGCCAGCAGCCAGGATTGGGCTGGTGAAGCTTTCTTT. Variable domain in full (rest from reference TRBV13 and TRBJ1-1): AAGVIQSPRHLIKEKRETATLKCYPIPRHDTVYWYQQGPGQDPQFLISFYEKMQSDKGSIPDRFSAQQFSDYHSELNMSSLELGDSALYFCASSQDWAGEAFFGQGTRLTVV.